These T cell receptor beta chains were read from a single sample in a study of graft-versus-host responses after intestinal transplantation. Their recognized antigens are unknown. Measured with immunoSEQ multiplex PCR; TCRdb has only the in-frame clones, and not every one. The sample includes approximately 75,000 clones, about 94% of them seen just once. The material sequenced was unstimulated CD8+ T cells sorted from spleen or lymph node cells, taken before intestinal transplant. The source of these receptors is a human donor who received an intestinal transplant. Each CDR3 is given with its conserved first and last residue. The order of the fields is clone size, CDR3 length, D gene, J gene, V gene, CDR3 protein, CDR3 DNA. A D gene is named only where the DNA matches it firmly. Only some rows state a clone size, as once, few, many or a class for expanded clones.

clone size: NA
CDR3 length: 15
D gene: TRBD1
J gene: TRBJ1-2
V gene: TRBV19
CDR3 protein: CASSISPTGVYGYTF
CDR3 DNA: TGTGCCAGTAGTATTTCTCCGACAGGGGTCTATGGCTACACCTTC

clone size: NA
CDR3 length: 13
D gene: NA
J gene: TRBJ2-7
V gene: TRBV9
CDR3 protein: CASSVDGREKQYF
CDR3 DNA: TGTGCCAGCAGCGTAGATGGCAGGGAGAAGCAGTACTTC

clone size: NA
CDR3 length: 14
D gene: NA
J gene: TRBJ2-3
V gene: TRBV9
CDR3 protein: CASSVAGSTDTQYF
CDR3 DNA: TGTGCCAGCAGCGTGGCAGGGAGCACAGATACGCAGTATTTT

clone size: NA
CDR3 length: 16
D gene: NA
J gene: TRBJ2-6
V gene: TRBV21-1
CDR3 protein: CAITSSGTEGANVPTF
CDR3 DNA: TGTGCCATTACGAGTTCCGGGACGGAAGGGGCCAACGTCCCGACTTTC

clone size: NA
CDR3 length: 15
D gene: NA
J gene: TRBJ1-2
V gene: TRBV6-6
CDR3 protein: CASSYSPGSLYGYTF
CDR3 DNA: TGTGCCAGCAGTTACTCGCCTGGATCCCTCTATGGCTACACCTTC

clone size: NA
CDR3 length: 18
D gene: NA
J gene: TRBJ2-6
V gene: TRBV21-1
CDR3 protein: CASSKRPRDSLGANVLTF
CDR3 DNA: TGTGCCAGCAGCAAACGCCCCAGGGATTCGTTGGGGGCCAACGTCCTGACTTTC

clone size: NA
CDR3 length: 16
D gene: TRBD2
J gene: TRBJ2-7
V gene: TRBV10-1
CDR3 protein: CASSTLSGSGIYEQYF
CDR3 DNA: TGCGCCAGCAGTACCCTAAGCGGGAGCGGGATTTACGAGCAGTACTTC

clone size: NA
CDR3 length: 15
D gene: TRBD2
J gene: TRBJ2-5
V gene: TRBV7-9
CDR3 protein: CASSSPGTSGETQYF
CDR3 DNA: TGTGCCAGCAGCTCCCCCGGGACTAGCGGAGAGACCCAGTACTTC

clone size: once
CDR3 length: 16
D gene: NA
J gene: TRBJ2-3
V gene: TRBV27
CDR3 protein: CASSLPTRGGTDTQYF
CDR3 DNA: TGTGCCAGCAGTTTACCCACCAGGGGGGGCACAGATACGCAGTATTTT

clone size: NA
CDR3 length: 15
D gene: TRBD1
J gene: TRBJ1-5
V gene: TRBV7-2
CDR3 protein: CASSFRQGGNQPQHF
CDR3 DNA: TGTGCCAGCAGCTTTAGACAGGGTGGCAATCAGCCCCAGCATTTT

clone size: NA
CDR3 length: 10
D gene: TRBD1
J gene: TRBJ1-1
V gene: TRBV2
CDR3 protein: CASSGQEAFF
CDR3 DNA: TGTGCCAGCTCGGGACAGGAAGCTTTCTTT

clone size: NA
CDR3 length: 15
D gene: NA
J gene: TRBJ2-1
V gene: TRBV19
CDR3 protein: CASSIRDSSYNEQFF
CDR3 DNA: TGTGCCAGTAGTATTCGGGATAGTTCCTACAATGAGCAGTTCTTC

clone size: NA
CDR3 length: 14
D gene: NA
J gene: TRBJ2-5
V gene: TRBV19
CDR3 protein: CATPGAGLKETQYF
CDR3 DNA: TGTGCCACCCCCGGGGCGGGACTTAAAGAGACCCAGTACTTC

clone size: NA
CDR3 length: 16
D gene: TRBD2
J gene: TRBJ2-3
V gene: TRBV28
CDR3 protein: CASSWARMGEGDTQYF
CDR3 DNA: TGTGCCAGCAGTTGGGCAAGGATGGGGGAGGGAGATACGCAGTATTTT

clone size: NA
CDR3 length: 11
D gene: NA
J gene: TRBJ1-1
V gene: TRBV27
CDR3 protein: CATGGAAEAFF
CDR3 DNA: TGTGCCACGGGGGGCGCCGCTGAAGCTTTCTTT

clone size: NA
CDR3 length: 13
D gene: NA
J gene: TRBJ2-5
V gene: TRBV5-1
CDR3 protein: CASLEGSGETQYF
CDR3 DNA: TGCGCCAGCCTGGAGGGGTCGGGGGAGACCCAGTACTTC

clone size: NA
CDR3 length: 16
D gene: TRBD2
J gene: TRBJ2-7
V gene: TRBV11-2
CDR3 protein: CASSRTSGQSVGEQYF
CDR3 DNA: TGTGCCAGCAGCCGGACTAGCGGGCAGTCGGTCGGCGAGCAGTACTTC

clone size: NA
CDR3 length: 15
D gene: TRBD1
J gene: TRBJ2-7
V gene: TRBV4-1
CDR3 protein: CASSLRDRGEDEQYF
CDR3 DNA: TGCGCCAGCAGCTTACGGGACAGGGGTGAAGACGAGCAGTACTTC

clone size: NA
CDR3 length: 20
D gene: TRBD2
J gene: TRBJ2-2
V gene: TRBV5-1
CDR3 protein: CASSFPREGRGLSGAGELFF
CDR3 DNA: TGCGCCAGCAGCTTCCCGCGGGAGGGCCGCGGGCTCAGTGGGGCCGGGGAGCTGTTTTTT

clone size: NA
CDR3 length: 18
D gene: NA
J gene: TRBJ2-7
V gene: TRBV7-9
CDR3 protein: CASSLARMPPGVPYEQYF
CDR3 DNA: TGTGCCAGCAGCTTAGCGAGGATGCCCCCGGGGGTTCCCTACGAGCAGTACTTC

clone size: NA
CDR3 length: 18
D gene: NA
J gene: TRBJ1-1
V gene: TRBV7-4
CDR3 protein: CASRQRGTAGTRDTEAFF
CDR3 DNA: TGTGCCAGCAGACAACGAGGAACTGCCGGGACAAGGGACACTGAAGCTTTCTTT

clone size: NA
CDR3 length: 15
D gene: NA
J gene: TRBJ2-2
V gene: TRBV18
CDR3 protein: CASSPPADDTGELFF
CDR3 DNA: TGTGCCAGCTCACCACCGGCAGACGACACCGGGGAGCTGTTTTTT

clone size: NA
CDR3 length: 17
D gene: NA
J gene: TRBJ1-3
V gene: TRBV28
CDR3 protein: CASSRGPVPFSGNTIYF
CDR3 DNA: TGTGCCAGCAGTAGGGGCCCCGTACCCTTCTCTGGAAACACCATATATTTT

clone size: NA
CDR3 length: 12
D gene: NA
J gene: TRBJ2-7
V gene: TRBV10-2
CDR3 protein: CASSESPVEQYF
CDR3 DNA: TGCGCCAGCAGTGAGTCTCCAGTCGAGCAGTACTTC

clone size: NA
CDR3 length: 16
D gene: TRBD1
J gene: TRBJ2-2
V gene: TRBV9
CDR3 protein: CASSANWTGTTGELFF
CDR3 DNA: TGTGCCAGCAGCGCCAACTGGACAGGGACTACCGGGGAGCTGTTTTTT

clone size: NA
CDR3 length: 15
D gene: NA
J gene: TRBJ1-1
V gene: TRBV9
CDR3 protein: CASSFFPGGNTEAFF
CDR3 DNA: TGTGCCAGCAGCTTTTTTCCTGGTGGGAACACTGAAGCTTTCTTT

clone size: NA
CDR3 length: 19
D gene: TRBD2
J gene: TRBJ2-1
V gene: TRBV10-1
CDR3 protein: CASSLSRTSGRSSYNEQFF
CDR3 DNA: TGCGCCAGCAGCTTATCCAGGACTAGCGGGAGGAGCTCCTACAATGAGCAGTTCTTC

clone size: NA
CDR3 length: 14
D gene: NA
J gene: TRBJ1-5
V gene: TRBV27
CDR3 protein: CASSLRGINQPQHF
CDR3 DNA: TGTGCCAGCAGTTTACGAGGGATTAATCAGCCCCAGCATTTT

clone size: NA
CDR3 length: 15
D gene: NA
J gene: TRBJ1-4
V gene: TRBV6-6
CDR3 protein: CASSYSQDYDGKLFF
CDR3 DNA: TGTGCCAGCAGTTACTCGCAGGACTACGACGGAAAACTGTTTTTT

clone size: NA
CDR3 length: 16
D gene: TRBD1
J gene: TRBJ1-5
V gene: TRBV23-1
CDR3 protein: CASSQLKTGKLSAQHF
CDR3 DNA: TGCGCCAGCAGTCAATTGAAGACAGGGAAATTATCAGCCCAGCATTTT

clone size: NA
CDR3 length: 14
D gene: NA
J gene: TRBJ2-1
V gene: TRBV6-4
CDR3 protein: CASRVWPSHNEQFF
CDR3 DNA: TGTGCCAGCAGAGTTTGGCCGTCTCACAATGAGCAGTTCTTC

clone size: NA
CDR3 length: 15
D gene: TRBD2
J gene: TRBJ2-1
V gene: TRBV9
CDR3 protein: CASSPGGLETYEQFF
CDR3 DNA: TGTGCCAGCAGCCCGGGCGGACTAGAGACCTATGAGCAGTTCTTC

clone size: NA
CDR3 length: 14
D gene: NA
J gene: TRBJ2-7
V gene: TRBV11-2
CDR3 protein: CASSLGQGLYEQYF
CDR3 DNA: TGTGCCAGCAGCTTAGGGCAGGGACTCTACGAGCAGTACTTC

clone size: NA
CDR3 length: 17
D gene: NA
J gene: TRBJ2-2
V gene: TRBV2
CDR3 protein: CASSPGWAGGLNGELFF
CDR3 DNA: TGTGCCAGCAGTCCCGGGTGGGCAGGGGGGTTGAACGGGGAGCTGTTTTTT

clone size: NA
CDR3 length: 16
D gene: TRBD2
J gene: TRBJ2-1
V gene: TRBV5-5
CDR3 protein: CASSLGAGGHYNEQFF
CDR3 DNA: TGTGCCAGCAGCTTGGGGGCGGGAGGGCACTACAATGAGCAGTTCTTC

clone size: NA
CDR3 length: 14
D gene: NA
J gene: TRBJ1-2
V gene: TRBV30
CDR3 protein: CAWSSTGGFYGYTF
CDR3 DNA: TGTGCCTGGAGTAGCACAGGAGGGTTCTATGGCTACACCTTC

clone size: NA
CDR3 length: 14
D gene: NA
J gene: TRBJ2-7
V gene: TRBV5-3
CDR3 protein: CARSLTTGSYEQYF
CDR3 DNA: TGTGCCAGAAGCTTAACGACAGGATCCTACGAGCAGTACTTC

clone size: NA
CDR3 length: 15
D gene: TRBD1
J gene: TRBJ2-3
V gene: TRBV11-2
CDR3 protein: CASSSGTGATDTQYF
CDR3 DNA: TGTGCCAGCAGCTCCGGGACAGGGGCCACAGATACGCAGTATTTT

clone size: once
CDR3 length: 12
D gene: NA
J gene: TRBJ2-7
V gene: TRBV28
CDR3 protein: CASSLPVYEQYF
CDR3 DNA: TGTGCCAGCAGTTTACCCGTCTACGAGCAGTACTTC

clone size: NA
CDR3 length: 15
D gene: NA
J gene: TRBJ2-7
V gene: TRBV6-5
CDR3 protein: CASSFRDVTSYEQYF
CDR3 DNA: TGTGCCAGCAGTTTCCGGGATGTTACCTCCTACGAGCAGTACTTC

clone size: few
CDR3 length: 13
D gene: TRBD2
J gene: TRBJ2-1
V gene: TRBV7-9
CDR3 protein: CASLAGGFNEQFF
CDR3 DNA: TGTGCCAGTCTAGCGGGAGGGTTCAATGAGCAGTTCTTC

clone size: NA
CDR3 length: 14
D gene: TRBD1
J gene: TRBJ2-7
V gene: TRBV6-5
CDR3 protein: CASSYGTGGDEQYF
CDR3 DNA: TGTGCCAGCAGTTACGGTACAGGGGGCGACGAGCAGTACTTC

clone size: NA
CDR3 length: 12
D gene: NA
J gene: TRBJ2-7
V gene: TRBV6-6
CDR3 protein: CASSWTGHEQYF
CDR3 DNA: TGTGCCAGCAGTTGGACGGGCCACGAGCAGTACTTC

clone size: once
CDR3 length: 16
D gene: NA
J gene: TRBJ2-4
V gene: TRBV15
CDR3 protein: CATSERGKLAKNIQYF
CDR3 DNA: TGTGCCACCAGCGAAAGGGGGAAGCTAGCCAAAAACATTCAGTACTTC

clone size: NA
CDR3 length: 16
D gene: NA
J gene: TRBJ2-2
V gene: TRBV6-1
CDR3 protein: CASSEVLAEPYGELFF
CDR3 DNA: TGTGCCAGCAGTGAAGTTCTCGCGGAGCCTTACGGGGAGCTGTTTTTT

clone size: NA
CDR3 length: 15
D gene: NA
J gene: TRBJ1-3
V gene: TRBV5-4
CDR3 protein: CASSPKPDMRNTIYF
CDR3 DNA: TGTGCCAGCAGCCCTAAGCCGGATATGCGAAACACCATATATTTT

clone size: NA
CDR3 length: 15
D gene: NA
J gene: TRBJ1-5
V gene: TRBV19
CDR3 protein: CASSIGLQANQPQHF
CDR3 DNA: TGTGCCAGTAGTATAGGGCTACAGGCCAATCAGCCCCAGCATTTT

clone size: NA
CDR3 length: 17
D gene: TRBD2
J gene: TRBJ2-1
V gene: TRBV2
CDR3 protein: CARTRRLAGAHYNEQFF
CDR3 DNA: TGTGCCAGAACCCGACGCCTAGCGGGAGCCCACTACAATGAGCAGTTCTTC

clone size: once
CDR3 length: 16
D gene: TRBD1
J gene: TRBJ2-7
V gene: TRBV6-5
CDR3 protein: CASSYIGQGAAYEQYF
CDR3 DNA: TGTGCCAGCAGTTACATTGGACAGGGAGCGGCCTACGAGCAGTACTTC

clone size: NA
CDR3 length: 11
D gene: NA
J gene: TRBJ1-2
V gene: TRBV2
CDR3 protein: CAIDGRYGYTF
CDR3 DNA: TGTGCCATCGACGGCAGATATGGCTACACCTTC

clone size: NA
CDR3 length: 14
D gene: NA
J gene: TRBJ2-1
V gene: TRBV28
CDR3 protein: CASSLSPASNEQFF
CDR3 DNA: TGTGCCAGCAGTTTATCCCCGGCGTCTAATGAGCAGTTCTTC

clone size: NA
CDR3 length: 16
D gene: NA
J gene: TRBJ1-1
V gene: TRBV7-9
CDR3 protein: CASSSPSLTGSTEAFF
CDR3 DNA: TGTGCCAGCAGCTCACCCTCTCTGACAGGATCGACCGAAGCTTTCTTT

clone size: NA
CDR3 length: 13
D gene: NA
J gene: TRBJ2-5
V gene: TRBV11-3
CDR3 protein: CASSLRGGETQYF
CDR3 DNA: TGTGCCAGCAGCCTCAGGGGGGGAGAGACCCAGTACTTC